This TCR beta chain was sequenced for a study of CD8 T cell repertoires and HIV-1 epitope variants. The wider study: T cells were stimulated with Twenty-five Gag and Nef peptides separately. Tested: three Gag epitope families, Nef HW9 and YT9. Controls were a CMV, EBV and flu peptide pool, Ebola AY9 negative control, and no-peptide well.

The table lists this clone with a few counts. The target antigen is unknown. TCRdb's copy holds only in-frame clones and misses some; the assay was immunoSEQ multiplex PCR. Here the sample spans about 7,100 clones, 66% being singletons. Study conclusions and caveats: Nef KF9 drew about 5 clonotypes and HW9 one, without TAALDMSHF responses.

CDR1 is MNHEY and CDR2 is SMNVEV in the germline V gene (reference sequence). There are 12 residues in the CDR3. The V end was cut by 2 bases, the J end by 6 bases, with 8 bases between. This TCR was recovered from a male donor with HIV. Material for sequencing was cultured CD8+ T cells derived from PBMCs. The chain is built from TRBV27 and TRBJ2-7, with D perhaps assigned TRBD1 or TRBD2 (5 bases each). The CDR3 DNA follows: TGTGCCAGCAGTTTAGGGGGTAGCGAGCAGTACTTC. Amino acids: CASSLGGSEQYF.